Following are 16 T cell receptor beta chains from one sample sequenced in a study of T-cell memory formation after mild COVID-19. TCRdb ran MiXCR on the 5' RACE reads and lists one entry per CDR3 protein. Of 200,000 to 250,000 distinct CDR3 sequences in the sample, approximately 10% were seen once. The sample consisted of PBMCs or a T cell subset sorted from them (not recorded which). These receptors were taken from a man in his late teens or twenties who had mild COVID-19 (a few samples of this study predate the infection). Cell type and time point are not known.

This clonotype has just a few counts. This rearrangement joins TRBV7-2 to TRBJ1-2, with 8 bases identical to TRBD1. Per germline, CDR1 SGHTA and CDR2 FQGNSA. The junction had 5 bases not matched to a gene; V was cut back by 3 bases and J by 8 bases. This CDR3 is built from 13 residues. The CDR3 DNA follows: TGTGCCAGCAGCTTCTCGACAGGGGAAGGCTACACCTTC. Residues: CASSFSTGEGYTF.

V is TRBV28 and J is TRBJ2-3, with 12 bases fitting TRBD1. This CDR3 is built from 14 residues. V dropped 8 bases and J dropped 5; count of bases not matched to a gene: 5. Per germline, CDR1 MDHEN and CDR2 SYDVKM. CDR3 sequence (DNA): TGTGCCAGCGGGGGACAGGGGGCTATAGATACGCAGTATTTT. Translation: CASGGQGAIDTQYF.

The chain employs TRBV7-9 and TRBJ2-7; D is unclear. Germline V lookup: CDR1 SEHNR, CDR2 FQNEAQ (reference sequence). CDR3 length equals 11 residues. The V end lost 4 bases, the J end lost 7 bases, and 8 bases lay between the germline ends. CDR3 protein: CASSSMGEQYF. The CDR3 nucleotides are TGTGCCAGCAGCTCAATGGGGGAGCAGTACTTC. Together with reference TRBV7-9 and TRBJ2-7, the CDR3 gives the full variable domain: DTGVSQNPRHKITKRGQNVTFRCDPISEHNRLYWYRQTLGQGPEFLTYFQNEAQLEKSRLLSDRFSAERPKGSFSTLEIQRTEQGDSAMYLCASSSMGEQYFGPGTRLTVT.

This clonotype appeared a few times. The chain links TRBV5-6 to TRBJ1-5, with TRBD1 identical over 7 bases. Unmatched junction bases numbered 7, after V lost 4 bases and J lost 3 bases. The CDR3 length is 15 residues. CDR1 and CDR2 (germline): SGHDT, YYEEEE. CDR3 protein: CASSAGGRINQPQHF. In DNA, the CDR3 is TGTGCCAGCAGCGCAGGGGGTAGAATCAATCAGCCCCAGCATTTT.

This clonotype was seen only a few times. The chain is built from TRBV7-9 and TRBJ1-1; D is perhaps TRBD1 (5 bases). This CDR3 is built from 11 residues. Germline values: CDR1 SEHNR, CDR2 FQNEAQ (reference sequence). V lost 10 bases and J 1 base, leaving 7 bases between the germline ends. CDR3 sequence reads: CATGPNTEAFF. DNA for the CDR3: TGTGCCACAGGGCCGAACACTGAAGCTTTCTTT.

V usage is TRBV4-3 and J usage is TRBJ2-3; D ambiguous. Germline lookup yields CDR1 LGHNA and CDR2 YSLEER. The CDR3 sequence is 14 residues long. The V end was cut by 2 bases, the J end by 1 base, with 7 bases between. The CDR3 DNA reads TGCGCCAGCAGCCAACGGACCCGCACAGATACGCAGTATTTT. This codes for CASSQRTRTDTQYF.

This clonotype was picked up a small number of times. The CDR3 DNA reads TGTGCCAGCAGCCCACAGGGGAGCGAGCAGTACTTC. This encodes CASSPQGSEQYF. V is TRBV7-9 and J is TRBJ2-7; 7 nucleotides match TRBD1. The trim removed 5 bases at V and 6 bases at J, leaving 4 bases unmatched. CDR3 length equals 12 residues. The V gene's germline CDR1 is SEHNR and CDR2 FQNEAQ (reference sequence).

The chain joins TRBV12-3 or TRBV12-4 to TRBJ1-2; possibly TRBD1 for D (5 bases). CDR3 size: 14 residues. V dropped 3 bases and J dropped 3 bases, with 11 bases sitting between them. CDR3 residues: CASSLPQGDYGYTF. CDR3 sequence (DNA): TGTGCCAGCAGTTTGCCCCAGGGAGACTATGGCTACACCTTC.

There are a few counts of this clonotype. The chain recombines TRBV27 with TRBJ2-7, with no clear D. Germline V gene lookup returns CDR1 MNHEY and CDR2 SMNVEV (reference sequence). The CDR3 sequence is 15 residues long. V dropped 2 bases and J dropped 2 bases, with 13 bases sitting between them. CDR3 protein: CASSLTHGLPYEQYF. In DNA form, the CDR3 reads TGTGCCAGCAGTTTAACACACGGTCTTCCCTACGAGCAGTACTTC.

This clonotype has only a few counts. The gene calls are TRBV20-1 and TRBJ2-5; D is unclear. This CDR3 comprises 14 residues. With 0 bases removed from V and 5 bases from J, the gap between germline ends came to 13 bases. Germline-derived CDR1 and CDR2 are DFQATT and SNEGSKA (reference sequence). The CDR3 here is CSARDLRVPETQYF. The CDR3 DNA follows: TGCAGTGCTAGAGATCTTAGGGTCCCGGAGACCCAGTACTTC.

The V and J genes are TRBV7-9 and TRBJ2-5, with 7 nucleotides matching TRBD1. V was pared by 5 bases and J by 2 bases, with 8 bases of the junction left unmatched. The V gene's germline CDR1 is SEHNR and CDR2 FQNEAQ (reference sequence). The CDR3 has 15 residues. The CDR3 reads CASSPGTAEQETQYF. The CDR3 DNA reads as TGTGCCAGCAGCCCGGGGACAGCAGAACAAGAGACCCAGTACTTC.

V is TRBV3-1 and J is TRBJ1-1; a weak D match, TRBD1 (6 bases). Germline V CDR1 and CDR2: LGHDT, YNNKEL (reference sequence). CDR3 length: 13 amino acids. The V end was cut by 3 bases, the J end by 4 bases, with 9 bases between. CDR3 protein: CASSQGARTEAFF. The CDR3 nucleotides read TGTGCCAGCAGCCAGGGGGCGCGCACTGAAGCTTTCTTT.

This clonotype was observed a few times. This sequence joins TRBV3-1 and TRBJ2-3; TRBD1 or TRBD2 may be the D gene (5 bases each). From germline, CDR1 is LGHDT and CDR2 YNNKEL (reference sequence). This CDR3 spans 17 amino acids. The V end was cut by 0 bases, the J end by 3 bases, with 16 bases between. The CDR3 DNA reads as TGTGCCAGCAGCCAAGAGTTGATGGGGACGGCGACAGATACGCAGTATTTT. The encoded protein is CASSQELMGTATDTQYF.

The DNA for the CDR3 is TGTGCCAGCACTCCATACGGCACTGAAGCTTTCTTT. This gives the protein CASTPYGTEAFF. The V call is TRBV12-3 or TRBV12-4, the J call TRBJ1-1; D unclear. V shed 7 bases and J shed 4 bases, with 10 bases lying between them. The CDR3 totals 12 residues.

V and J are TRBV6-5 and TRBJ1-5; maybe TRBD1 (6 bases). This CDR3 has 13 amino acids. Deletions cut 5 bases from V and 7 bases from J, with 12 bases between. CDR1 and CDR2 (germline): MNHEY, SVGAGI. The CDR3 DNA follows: TGTGCCAGCAGTCTCCAGGGGAAGCAGCCCCAGCATTTT. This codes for CASSLQGKQPQHF.

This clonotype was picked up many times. As DNA, the CDR3 is TGCAGTGCTATAAAAGAGACCCAGTACTTC. It codes for CSAIKETQYF. This chain joins TRBV20-1 and TRBJ2-5; D not certain. The CDR3 spans 10 residues. Trimming stripped 4 bases from V and 3 bases from J, with 3 bases between. Germline CDR1 reads DFQATT; CDR2 reads SNEGSKA (reference sequence).